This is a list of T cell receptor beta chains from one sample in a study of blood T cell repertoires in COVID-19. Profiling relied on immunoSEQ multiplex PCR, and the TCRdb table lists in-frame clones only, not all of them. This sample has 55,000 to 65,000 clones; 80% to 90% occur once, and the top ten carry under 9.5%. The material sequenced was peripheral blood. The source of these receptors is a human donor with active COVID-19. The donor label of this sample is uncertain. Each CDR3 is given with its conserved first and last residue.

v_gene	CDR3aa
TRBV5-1	CASSPDRGSYEQYF
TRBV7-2	CASSRTGTGVGYEQYF
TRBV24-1	CATSVRGVQYF
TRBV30	CAWHTGGSEQYF
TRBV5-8	CASSSGQGFSEQYF
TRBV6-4	CASSDSTSGRWADTQYF
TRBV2	CASSEGLAGGLNEQFF
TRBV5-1	CASRGAGSITDTQYF
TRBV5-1	CASSLAPSGSSSYEQYF
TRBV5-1	CASSLGGDPSYNEQFF
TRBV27	CASRPLQGSNSPLHF
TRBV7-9	CASSLVSGQGGSDTQYF
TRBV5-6	CASSASYEQYF
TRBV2	CASLIGGNYGYTF
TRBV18	CASSPMIQGTGNNEQFF
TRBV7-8	CASSHPPRRAKNIQYF
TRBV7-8	CASSLADRENNQPQHF
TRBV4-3	CASRVGARMNTEAFF
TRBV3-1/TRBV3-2	CASSFRGTQYF
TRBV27	CASALTGGIEQFF
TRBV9	CASSVEGRSSYEQYF
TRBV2	CASRSPAGGFDEQYF
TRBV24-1	CATSDVRQGDNQPQHF
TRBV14	CASISERTGPQVGIYEQYF
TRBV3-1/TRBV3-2	CASSQDGGYMNTEAFF
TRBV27	CASSARLAGVGDTQYF
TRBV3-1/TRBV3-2	CASSLLTGRLFF
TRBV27	CAWGGALDTEAFF
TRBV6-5	CASRPQQGPNTEAFF
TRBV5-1	CASSPGQGGGNTIYF
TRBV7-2	CASSSGQGPEAFF
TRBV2	CASSEWERPIF
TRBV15	CATSRDSSGAITDTQYF
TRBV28	CASSFNGLSRGETQYF
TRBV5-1	CASNFRGGGDTQYF
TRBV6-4	CASSDWNRAGANVLTF
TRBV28	CASSLGLAPGEQYF
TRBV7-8	CASSLRGGETGELFF
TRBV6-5	CASSPDRGIGETQYF
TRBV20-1	CSAIDAGLAYEQYF
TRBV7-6	CASSLLAGGEDTQYF
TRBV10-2	CASSPGTGVQQYF
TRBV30	CAWSVRLFYNEQFF
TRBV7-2	CASSLGQGAIEAFF
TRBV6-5	CASSYDQGGGYEQYF
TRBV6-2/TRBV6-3	CASSTMTGNYGYTF
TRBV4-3	CASSQGQGGEKLFF
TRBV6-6	CASSPGGSGYGYTF
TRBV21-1	CASSKGTFLSGEYNEQFF
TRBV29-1	CSVVGRGYGNYGYTF
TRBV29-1	CSVEKAGGVSGANVLTF